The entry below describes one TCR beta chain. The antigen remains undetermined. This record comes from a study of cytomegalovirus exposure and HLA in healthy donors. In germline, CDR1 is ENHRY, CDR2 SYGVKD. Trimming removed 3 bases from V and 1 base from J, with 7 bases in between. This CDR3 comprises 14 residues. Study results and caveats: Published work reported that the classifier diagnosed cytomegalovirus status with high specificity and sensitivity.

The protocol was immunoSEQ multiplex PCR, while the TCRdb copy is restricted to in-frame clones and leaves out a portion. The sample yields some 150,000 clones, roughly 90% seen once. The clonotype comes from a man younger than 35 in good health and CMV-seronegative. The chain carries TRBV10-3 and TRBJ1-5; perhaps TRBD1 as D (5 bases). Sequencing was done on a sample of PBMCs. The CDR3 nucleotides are TGTGCCATCAGTGACGGGGGAAGCAATCAGCCCCAGCATTTT. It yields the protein CAISDGGSNQPQHF.